This TCR beta chain was identified in a study of blood T cell repertoires in COVID-19. Study at large: There were acute and convalescent COVID-19 samples, and they came from the United States, Italy and Spain. In each case, the material was cDNA or gDNA derived from T cells, B-cell-depleted T cells, or PBMCs.

In assigning cohorts, the study relied on participant-reported clinical history. Exposed study participants had met a COVID-19 case within 2 weeks before entry. V gave up 4 bases and J gave up 2 bases; unmatched junction bases: 3. This CDR3 spans 14 amino acids. From germline, CDR1 is SGHDT and CDR2 YYEEEE. Sequenced by immunoSEQ multiplex PCR; TCRdb stores in-frame clones only, minus some. In the table there are roughly 400,000 clones, 88% of which are singletons. Sequenced material: PBMCs or T cells enriched from blood (not recorded which). The TCR was taken from a woman in her late teens or twenties who had been exposed to COVID-19. The chain links TRBV5-6 to TRBJ2-7; 10 nucleotides agree with TRBD2. As DNA, the CDR3 is TGTGCCAGCAGCGGACTAGCGGACACCTACGAGCAGTACTTC. This codes for CASSGLADTYEQYF. The whole variable domain, remainder taken from reference TRBV5-6 and TRBJ2-7, is DAGVTQSPTHLIKTRGQQVTLRCSPKSGHDTVSWYQQALGQGPQFIFQYYEEEERQRGNFPDRFSGHQFPNYSSELNVNALLLGDSALYLCASSGLADTYEQYFGPGTRLTVT.